The T cell receptor beta chain under discussion was sequenced for a study of T cells in localized non-small cell lung cancer (dated by TCRdb to 2020 to 2022). Notes on the research overall: The study examined T cell repertoires in roughly 240 patients with early-stage NSCLC and compared tumors with uninvolved tumor-adjacent lungs. All 240 or so NSCLC patients in the cohort were treatment-naive and had localized lung tumors that were resected. The mean age of the NSCLC patients was under 70 years, with approximately 130 men and approximately 100 women. Findings and caveats that apply to the study as a whole: Longer overall survival was associated with higher T cell density in blood, whereas shorter survival was associated with higher clonality in adjacent lung. Because the study design was exploratory, TCR variables were selected using unadjusted p-values without false-discovery rate correction. A median of 57 of the top 100 tumor clones turned up in the paired uninvolved adjacent lung, and around 27 of those clones also ranked among the top 100 of that same adjacent lung. Because multi-region tumor sequencing was not done, intratumor heterogeneity could not be ruled out. Uninvolved tumor-adjacent lung showed the highest T cell clonality, higher than tumor, which suggests more focused antigenic responses in the uninvolved tumor-adjacent lung.

At diagnosis, tumor, uninvolved tumor-adjacent lung and peripheral blood were collected and then preserved as a mix of FFPE and fresh-frozen material. This clone was counted between two and nine times. This receptor's antigen is unknown. Qualities for individual bases were not recorded, and no much larger clone is one base off. The germline V gene encodes CDR1 SGHNT and CDR2 YENEEA. Relative to germline, V is missing 5 bases and J is missing 3 bases, with 5 bases of the junction outside any gene match. The CDR3, cysteine through phenylalanine, is 15 amino acids long. Here the CDR3 DNA is all that survives: 45 bases in frame from base 1. TCR beta CDR3 regions were sequenced from DNA using the immunoSEQ Assay. Turning to the authors' computational methods: To compute T cell density, TCR beta template counts were normalized to usable DNA, which was estimated by amplifying housekeeping genes. The preseqR package was used to estimate richness by extrapolating to 400,000 templates for PBMC samples and to 120,000 templates for tissue samples. Clonality was defined as one minus Pielou's evenness. Differential abundance testing on productive amino-acid clonotypes, with a minimum total count of 5 and an alpha of 0.1, was used to identify tissue-enriched TCRs. Repertoire overlap between compartments was quantified with the Jaccard Index and Morisita Overlap Index. GLIPH grouped TCR beta CDR3s together with public tetramer-defined viral CDR3s, and a viral motif had to include at least three viral sequences and also show V-gene enrichment. TCRdb obtained this table from immuneACCESS and retained in-frame rearrangements with V and J assigned. These tables miss some clones; where compared with another copy, unresolved V genes account for less than half of the shortfall, and the remainder is unexplained. V and J calls plus clone size are reproduced from that table; the DNA served to infer D and trimming. The sample has 1,500 to 2,000 clones on record, 24% of them singletons. The top ten constitute about 4.8% of the sample.

The origin of this receptor is a male donor at least 60 years old with stage II lung adenocarcinoma. The V gene is TRBV11-3 and the J gene is TRBJ2-2; a stretch of 8 junction bases matches TRBD2. The starting material was lung tumor tissue, obtained before any cancer treatment. The DNA is as follows: TGTGCCAGCAGCGGCCGGACTAGCTACACCGGGGAGCTGTTTTTT. This translates into CASSGRTSYTGELFF.